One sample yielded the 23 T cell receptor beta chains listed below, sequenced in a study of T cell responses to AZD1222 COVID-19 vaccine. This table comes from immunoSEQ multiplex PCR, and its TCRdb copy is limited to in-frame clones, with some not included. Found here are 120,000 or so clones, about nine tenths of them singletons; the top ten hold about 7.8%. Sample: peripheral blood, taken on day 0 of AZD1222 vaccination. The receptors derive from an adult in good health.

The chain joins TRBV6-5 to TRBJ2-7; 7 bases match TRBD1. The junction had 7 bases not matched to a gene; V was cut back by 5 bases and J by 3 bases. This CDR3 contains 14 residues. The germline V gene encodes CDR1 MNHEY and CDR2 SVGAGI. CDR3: CASSPPGQSYEQYF. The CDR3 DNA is TGTGCCAGCAGTCCACCGGGACAGAGCTACGAGCAGTACTTC.

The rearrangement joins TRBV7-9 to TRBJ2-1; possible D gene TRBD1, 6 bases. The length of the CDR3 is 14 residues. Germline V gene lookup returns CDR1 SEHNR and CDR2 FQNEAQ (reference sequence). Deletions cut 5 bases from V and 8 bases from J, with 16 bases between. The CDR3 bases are TGTGCCAGCAGCCCAGGACAGTTTCGGGATGAGCAGTTCTTC. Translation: CASSPGQFRDEQFF. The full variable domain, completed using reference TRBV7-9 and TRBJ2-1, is DTGVSQNPRHKITKRGQNVTFRCDPISEHNRLYWYRQTLGQGPEFLTYFQNEAQLEKSRLLSDRFSAERPKGSFSTLEIQRTEQGDSAMYLCASSPGQFRDEQFFGPGTRLTVL.

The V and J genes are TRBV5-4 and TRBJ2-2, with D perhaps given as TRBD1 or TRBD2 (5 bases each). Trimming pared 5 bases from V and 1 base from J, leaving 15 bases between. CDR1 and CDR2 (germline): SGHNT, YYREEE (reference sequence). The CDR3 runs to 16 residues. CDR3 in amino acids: CASSPVGARNTGELFF. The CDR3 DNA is TGTGCCAGCAGTCCGGTCGGGGCCCGGAACACCGGGGAGCTGTTTTTT.

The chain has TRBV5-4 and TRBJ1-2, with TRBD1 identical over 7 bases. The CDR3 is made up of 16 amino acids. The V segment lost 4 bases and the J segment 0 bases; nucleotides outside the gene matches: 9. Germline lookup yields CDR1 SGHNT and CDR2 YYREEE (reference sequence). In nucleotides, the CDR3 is TGTGCCAGCAGCCGACAAGGGACAGAGACTAACTATGGCTACACCTTC. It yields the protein CASSRQGTETNYGYTF.

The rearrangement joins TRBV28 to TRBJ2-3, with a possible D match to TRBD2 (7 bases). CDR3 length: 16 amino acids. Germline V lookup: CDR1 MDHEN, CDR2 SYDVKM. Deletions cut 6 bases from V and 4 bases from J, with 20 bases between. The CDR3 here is CASSPGGGSGADTQYF. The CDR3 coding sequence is TGTGCCAGCAGCCCTGGGGGCGGGAGTGGGGCAGATACGCAGTATTTT.

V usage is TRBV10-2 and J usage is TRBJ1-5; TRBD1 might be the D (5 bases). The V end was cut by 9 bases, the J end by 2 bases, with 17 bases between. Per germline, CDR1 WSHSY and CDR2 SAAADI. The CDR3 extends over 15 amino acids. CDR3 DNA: TGCGCCAGTTCATATCAGGGAGAGGGCAATCAGCCCCAGCATTTT. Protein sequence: CASSYQGEGNQPQHF.

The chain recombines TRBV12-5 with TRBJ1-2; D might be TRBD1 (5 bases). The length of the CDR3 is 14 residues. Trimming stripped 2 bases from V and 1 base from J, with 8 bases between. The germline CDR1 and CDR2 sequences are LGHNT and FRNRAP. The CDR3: CASGLTGGNYGYTF. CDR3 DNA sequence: TGTGCTAGTGGTTTGACGGGGGGTAACTATGGCTACACCTTC.

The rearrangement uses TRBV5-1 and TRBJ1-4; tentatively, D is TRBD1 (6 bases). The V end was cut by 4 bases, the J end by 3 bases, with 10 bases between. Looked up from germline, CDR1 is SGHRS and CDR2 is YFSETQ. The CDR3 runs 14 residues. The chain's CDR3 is CASSLDSSNEKLFF. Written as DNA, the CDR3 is TGCGCCAGCAGCCTGGACAGCTCTAATGAAAAACTGTTTTTT.

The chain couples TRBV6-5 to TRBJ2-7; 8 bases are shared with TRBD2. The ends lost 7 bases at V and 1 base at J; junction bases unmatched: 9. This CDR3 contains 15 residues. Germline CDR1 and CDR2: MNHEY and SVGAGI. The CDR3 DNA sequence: TGTGCCAGCAATTCTCTCCGGGAGGGTTCCTACGAGCAGTACTTC. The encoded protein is CASNSLREGSYEQYF.

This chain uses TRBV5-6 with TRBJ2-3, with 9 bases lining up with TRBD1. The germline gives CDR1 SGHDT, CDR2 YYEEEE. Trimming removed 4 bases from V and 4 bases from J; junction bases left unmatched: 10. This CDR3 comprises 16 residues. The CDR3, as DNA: TGTGCCAGCAGCCCGGGGACAGGGAAAGGTCCAGATACGCAGTATTTT. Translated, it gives CASSPGTGKGPDTQYF.

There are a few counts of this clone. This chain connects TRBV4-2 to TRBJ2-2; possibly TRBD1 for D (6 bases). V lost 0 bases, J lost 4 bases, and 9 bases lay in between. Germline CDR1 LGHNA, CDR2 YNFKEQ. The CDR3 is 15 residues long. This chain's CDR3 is CASSQEQGTTGELFF. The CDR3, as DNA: TGTGCCAGCAGCCAAGAGCAGGGGACCACCGGGGAGCTGTTTTTT.

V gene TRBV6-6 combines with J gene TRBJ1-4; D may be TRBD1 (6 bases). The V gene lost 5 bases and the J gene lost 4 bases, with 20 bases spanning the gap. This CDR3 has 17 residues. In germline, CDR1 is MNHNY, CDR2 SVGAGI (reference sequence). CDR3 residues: CASSPQENEGGNEKLFF. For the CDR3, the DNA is TGTGCCAGCAGTCCCCAAGAGAACGAGGGGGGTAATGAAAAACTGTTTTTT.

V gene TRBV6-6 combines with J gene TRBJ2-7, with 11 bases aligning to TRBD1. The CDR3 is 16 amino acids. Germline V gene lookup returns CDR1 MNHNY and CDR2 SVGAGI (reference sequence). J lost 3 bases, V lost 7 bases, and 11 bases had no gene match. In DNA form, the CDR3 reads TGTGCCAGCACCCGGGACAGGGGGGGGTCCAGCTACGAGCAGTACTTC. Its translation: CASTRDRGGSSYEQYF.

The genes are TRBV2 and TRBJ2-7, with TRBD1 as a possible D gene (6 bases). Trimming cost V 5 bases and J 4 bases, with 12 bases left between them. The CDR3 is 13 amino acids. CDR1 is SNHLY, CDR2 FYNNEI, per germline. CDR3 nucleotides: TGTGCCAGCAGTCCGACAGGAAGGTACGAGCAGTACTTC. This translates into CASSPTGRYEQYF. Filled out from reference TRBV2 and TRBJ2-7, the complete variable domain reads EPEVTQTPSHQVTQMGQEVILRCVPISNHLYFYWYRQILGQKVEFLVSFYNNEISEKSEIFDDQFSVERPDGSNFTLKIRSTKLEDSAMYFCASSPTGRYEQYFGPGTRLTVT.

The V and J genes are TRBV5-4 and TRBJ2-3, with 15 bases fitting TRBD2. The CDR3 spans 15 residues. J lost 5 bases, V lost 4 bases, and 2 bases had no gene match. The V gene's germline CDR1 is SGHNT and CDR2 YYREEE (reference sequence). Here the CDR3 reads CASSRTSGRVDTQYF. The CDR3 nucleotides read TGTGCCAGCAGCCGGACTAGCGGGAGGGTAGATACGCAGTATTTT.

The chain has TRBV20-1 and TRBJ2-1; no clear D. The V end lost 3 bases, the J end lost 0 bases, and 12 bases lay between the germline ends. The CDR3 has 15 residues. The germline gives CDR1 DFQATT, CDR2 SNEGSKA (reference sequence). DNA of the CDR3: TGCAGTGCTAGTTTCCCTGCGGACTCCTACAATGAGCAGTTCTTC. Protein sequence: CSASFPADSYNEQFF.

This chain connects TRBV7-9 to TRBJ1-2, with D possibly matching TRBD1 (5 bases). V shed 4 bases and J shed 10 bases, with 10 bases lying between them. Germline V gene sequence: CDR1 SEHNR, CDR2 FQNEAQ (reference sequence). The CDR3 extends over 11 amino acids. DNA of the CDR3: TGTGCCAGCAGCTCAAAGGGACCCTACACCTTC. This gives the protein CASSSKGPYTF.

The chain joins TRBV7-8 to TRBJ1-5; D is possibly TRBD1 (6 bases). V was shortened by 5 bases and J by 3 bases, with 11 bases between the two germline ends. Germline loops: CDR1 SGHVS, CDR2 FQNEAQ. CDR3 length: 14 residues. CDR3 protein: CASSPRGLNQPQHF. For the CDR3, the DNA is TGTGCCAGCAGCCCGCGGGGGCTCAATCAGCCCCAGCATTTT.

The CDR3 region is CASSLGGGNQPQHF. The DNA of the CDR3 is TGCGCCAGCAGCTTAGGCGGGGGGAATCAGCCCCAGCATTTT. V and J are TRBV5-1 and TRBJ1-5; D might be TRBD1 (5 bases). The CDR3 totals 14 residues. The germline gives CDR1 SGHRS, CDR2 YFSETQ. The germline V and J ends were trimmed by 2 bases and 4 bases, with 10 bases remaining between them.

The DNA for the CDR3 is TGTGCCAGCAGCTCTGGAGGGCAAGGCCCGGGCACTGAAGCTTTCTTT. Amino acids: CASSSGGQGPGTEAFF. The chain combines TRBV28 with TRBJ1-1; no firm D call. The germline V gene encodes CDR1 MDHEN and CDR2 SYDVKM. The V gene lost 6 bases and the J gene lost 4 bases, with 21 bases spanning the gap. The CDR3 sequence is 16 residues long.

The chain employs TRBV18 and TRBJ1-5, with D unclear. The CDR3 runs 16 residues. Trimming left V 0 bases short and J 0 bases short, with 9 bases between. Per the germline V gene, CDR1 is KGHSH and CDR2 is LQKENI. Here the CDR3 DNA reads TGTGCCAGCTCACCACCAGGAGGGCATAGCAATCAGCCCCAGCATTTT. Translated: CASSPPGGHSNQPQHF.

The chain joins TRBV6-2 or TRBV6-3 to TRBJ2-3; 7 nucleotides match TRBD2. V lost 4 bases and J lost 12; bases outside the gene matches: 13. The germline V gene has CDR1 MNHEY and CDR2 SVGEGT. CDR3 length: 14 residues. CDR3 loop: CASSFRYTGTTQYF. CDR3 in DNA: TGTGCCAGCAGTTTCCGATACACCGGGACTACACAGTATTTT.

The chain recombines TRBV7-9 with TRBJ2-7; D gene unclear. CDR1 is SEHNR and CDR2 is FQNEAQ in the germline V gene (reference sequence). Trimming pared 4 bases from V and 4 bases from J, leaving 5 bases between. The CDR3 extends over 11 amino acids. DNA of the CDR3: TGTGCCAGCAGCTCTTTATACGAGCAGTACTTC. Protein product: CASSSLYEQYF.